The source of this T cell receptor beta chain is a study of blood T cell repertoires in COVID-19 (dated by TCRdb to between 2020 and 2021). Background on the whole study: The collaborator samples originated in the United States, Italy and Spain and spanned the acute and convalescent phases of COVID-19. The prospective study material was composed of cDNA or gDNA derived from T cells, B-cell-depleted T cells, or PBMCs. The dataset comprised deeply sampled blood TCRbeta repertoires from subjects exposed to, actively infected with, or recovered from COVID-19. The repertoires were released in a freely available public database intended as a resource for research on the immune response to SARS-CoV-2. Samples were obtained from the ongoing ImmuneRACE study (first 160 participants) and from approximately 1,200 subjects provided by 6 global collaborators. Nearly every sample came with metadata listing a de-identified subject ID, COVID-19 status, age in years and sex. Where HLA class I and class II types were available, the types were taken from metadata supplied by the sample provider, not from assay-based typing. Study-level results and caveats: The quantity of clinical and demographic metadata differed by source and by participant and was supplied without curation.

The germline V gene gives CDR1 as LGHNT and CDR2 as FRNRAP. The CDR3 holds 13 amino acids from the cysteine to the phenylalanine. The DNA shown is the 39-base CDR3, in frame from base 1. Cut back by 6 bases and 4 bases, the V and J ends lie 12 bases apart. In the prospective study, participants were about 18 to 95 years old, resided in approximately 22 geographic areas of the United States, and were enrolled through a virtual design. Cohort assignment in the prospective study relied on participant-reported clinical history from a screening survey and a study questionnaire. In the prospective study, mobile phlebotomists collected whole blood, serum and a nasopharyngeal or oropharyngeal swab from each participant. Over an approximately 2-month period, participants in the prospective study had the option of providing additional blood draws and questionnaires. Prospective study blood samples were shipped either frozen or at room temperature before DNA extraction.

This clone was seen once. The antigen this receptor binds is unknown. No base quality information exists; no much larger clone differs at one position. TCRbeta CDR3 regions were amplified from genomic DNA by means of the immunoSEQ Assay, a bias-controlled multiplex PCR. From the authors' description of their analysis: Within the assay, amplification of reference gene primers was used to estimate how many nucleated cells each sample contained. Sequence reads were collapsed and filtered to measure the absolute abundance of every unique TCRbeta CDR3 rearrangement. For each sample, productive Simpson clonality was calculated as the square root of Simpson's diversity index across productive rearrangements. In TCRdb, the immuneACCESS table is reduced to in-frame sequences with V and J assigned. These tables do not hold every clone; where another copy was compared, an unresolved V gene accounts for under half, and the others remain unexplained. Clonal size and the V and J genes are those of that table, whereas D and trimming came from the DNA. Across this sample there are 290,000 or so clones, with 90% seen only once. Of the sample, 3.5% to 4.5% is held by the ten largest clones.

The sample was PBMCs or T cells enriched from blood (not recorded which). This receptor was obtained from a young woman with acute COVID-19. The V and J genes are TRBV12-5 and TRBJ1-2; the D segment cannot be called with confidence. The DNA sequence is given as TGTGCTAGTGGCAGTCGACAACTCTATGGCTACACCTTC. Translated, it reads CASGSRQLYGYTF. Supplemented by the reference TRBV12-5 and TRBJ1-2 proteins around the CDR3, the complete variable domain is DARVTQTPRHKVTEMGQEVTMRCQPILGHNTVFWYRQTMMQGLELLAYFRNRAPLDDSGMPKDRFSAEMPDATLATLKIQPSEPRDSAVYFCASGSRQLYGYTFGSGTRLTVV.